One sample yielded the 3 T cell receptor beta chains listed below, sequenced in a study of blood T cell repertoires in COVID-19. The method was immunoSEQ multiplex PCR; TCRdb's version includes in-frame clones alone and lacks a portion of them. The table has about 85,000 clones, less than 85% seen once. Sequenced material: peripheral blood. These TCRs come from a human donor in a cohort sampled during active COVID-19.

This clone was detected only a few times. The V and J genes are TRBV4-1 and TRBJ2-3, with 7 bases lining up with TRBD2. Trimming removed 8 bases from V and 3 bases from J; junction bases left unmatched: 8. This CDR3 spans 14 amino acids. Germline values: CDR1 MGHRA, CDR2 YSYEKL. The CDR3 sequence is CASSSGTNTDTQYF. CDR3 bases: TGCGCCAGCTCCTCCGGGACTAATACAGATACGCAGTATTTT.

This clone was seen only once. J is TRBJ2-3 and V is TRBV3-1 (or the pseudogene TRBV3-2); 13 bases align to TRBD2. The CDR3 has 16 residues. The germline V gene has CDR1 LGHDT and CDR2 YNNKEL (reference sequence). V lost 4 bases, J lost 0 bases, and 1 base stayed unmatched. The CDR3 is CASSRTSGGSTDTQYF. In DNA form, the CDR3 reads TGTGCCAGCAGCCGGACTAGCGGGGGTAGCACAGATACGCAGTATTTT.

The rearrangement links TRBV2 to TRBJ2-3; 7 positions match TRBD2. Germline assignment: CDR1 SNHLY and CDR2 FYNNEI. The CDR3 extends over 15 amino acids. The V and J ends lost 7 bases and 0 bases, in that order; junction bases with no gene match: 7. CDR3: CASKGGTASTDTQYF. CDR3 bases: TGTGCCAGCAAGGGAGGGACGGCTAGCACAGATACGCAGTATTTT.